This T cell receptor (beta chain) was sequenced in a study of tumor-infiltrating lymphocytes in primary liver carcinoma. As regards this clonotype: A much bigger clone sits one base away, suggesting this may be a read error.

Researchers generated TCR beta cDNA from 500 to 600 ng of total RNA, relying on a constant-region primer. Researchers made the TCR beta libraries by running three nested multiplex PCR rounds with slightly modified ARM-PCR. TRBV1-TRBV30 forward primers and a C-beta reverse primer were used in the first two PCR rounds, which each ran for 10 cycles. TCRdb re-called the multiplex PCR reads through MiXCR, storing one row per CDR3 protein. Altogether 300,000 to 350,000 distinct CDR3 sequences are present, about three fifths being singletons, with the ten largest covering over 15%. CDR1 is LGHNA and CDR2 is YNFKEQ in the germline V gene. CDR3 length: 16 amino acids. Germline DNA was also extracted, and blood RNA was taken from unsorted whole blood.

The J gene is TRBJ1-6, the V gene TRBV4-2; 7 positions match TRBD1. The TCR was taken from a woman in her twenties or thirties with primary liver carcinoma and hepatitis B virus infection. Material: peripheral blood. DNA for the CDR3: TGTGCCAACAGCCAAGCTGCGACAGGGAGCGATTCACCCCTCCACTTT. Translation gives CANSQAATGSDSPLHF.